This passage covers 12 T cell receptor beta chains from one sample sequenced in a study of shared clonotypes between healthy human individuals. The repertoire was sequenced with immunoSEQ multiplex PCR; TCRdb's copy has only in-frame clones and lacks some. The top ten clones hold 0.39% of a sample with 2.3 million or so clones, 85% to 95% of them seen once. Sequenced sample: naive CD4+ T cells from PBMCs. Subset given: CD45RA+ positively selected. The receptor set was obtained from a man aged 18 to 29 in good health. Some clones in this sample may be carry-over from other donors' samples.

To note about this clone: The same CDR3 also results from other DNA sequences found in this sample. The chain combines TRBV7-3 with TRBJ2-7; D tentatively fits TRBD1 or TRBD2 (5 bases each). Germline V gives CDR1 SGHTA, CDR2 FQGTGA. V lost 5 bases and J lost 2, with 13 bases in between. The CDR3 has 14 residues. CDR3 sequence reads: CASSPGTGPYEQYF. The CDR3 nucleotides read TGTGCCAGCAGCCCTGGGACGGGGCCCTACGAGCAGTACTTC.

The chain joins TRBV28 to TRBJ1-1, with a possible D match to TRBD1 (6 bases). There are 14 residues in the CDR3. Germline V gene lookup returns CDR1 MDHEN and CDR2 SYDVKM. Trimming removed 6 bases at V and 5 bases at J, with 16 bases between. The CDR3 DNA follows: TGTGCCAGCAGGCGCGGGGGCGCGGGGACTGAAGCTTTCTTT. This translates into CASRRGGAGTEAFF.

CDR3 sequence (DNA): TGTGCCAGCAGCCGCGGGACTAGCGCCGCCTACGAGCAGTACTTC. Protein: CASSRGTSAAYEQYF. The V and J genes are TRBV7-9 and TRBJ2-5; 10 nucleotides align to TRBD2. Matching the DNA end better, TRBJ2-7 makes the J call doubtful. CDR1 and CDR2 (germline): SEHNR, FQNEAQ (reference sequence). The CDR3 covers 15 residues.

This rearrangement joins TRBV28 to TRBJ2-5; D is possibly TRBD1 (5 bases). The germline V gene encodes CDR1 MDHEN and CDR2 SYDVKM. CDR3 size: 14 residues. Deletions cut 6 bases from V and 1 base from J, with 12 bases between. The CDR3, as DNA: TGTGCCAGCAGACCTCGGACACGCCAAGAGACCCAGTACTTC. Its translation: CASRPRTRQETQYF.

This clone has only one observation. The chain has TRBV5-1 and TRBJ1-1; 8 bases are a match to TRBD1. V dropped 4 bases and J dropped 7; count of bases not matched to a gene: 6. Looked up from germline, CDR1 is SGHRS and CDR2 is YFSETQ. The CDR3 is 13 amino acids. CDR3: CASSPQGVVEAFF. In nucleotides, the CDR3 is TGCGCCAGCAGCCCACAGGGGGTCGTTGAAGCTTTCTTT.

Notes on this clone: Other DNA sequences from this sample encode an identical CDR3 as well. The chain links TRBV5-1 to TRBJ2-5; D is possibly TRBD2 (5 bases). The length of the CDR3 is 13 residues. Looked up from germline, CDR1 is SGHRS and CDR2 is YFSETQ. Trimming shortened V by 0 bases and J by 5 bases, and 8 bases separated the two germline ends. The CDR3 sequence is CASSLGGEETQYF. CDR3 DNA: TGCGCCAGCAGCTTGGGTGGGGAGGAGACCCAGTACTTC.

V usage is TRBV7-9 and J usage is TRBJ1-2, with a possible D match to TRBD1 (5 bases). The CDR3 length is 16 residues. Trimming took 5 bases from V and 4 from J, leaving 20 bases between them. The germline gives CDR1 SEHNR, CDR2 FQNEAQ (reference sequence). DNA for the CDR3: TGTGCCAGCAGCCCGGAAGTTGGGGACCCCGGCTATGGCTACACCTTC. Encoded protein: CASSPEVGDPGYGYTF.

For this clone: Other DNA sequences in the sample encode the same CDR3. The chain employs TRBV30 and TRBJ2-3, with D perhaps assigned TRBD1 or TRBD2 (5 bases each). The CDR3 is 15 amino acids. Germline values: CDR1 GTSNPN, CDR2 SVGIG (reference sequence). The germline V and J ends were trimmed by 0 bases and 0 bases, with 10 bases remaining between them. The CDR3 bases are TGTGCCTGGAGTGTACGGGGCGGAAGCACAGATACGCAGTATTTT. It translates to CAWSVRGGSTDTQYF.

This clone was counted only a few times. The V call is TRBV9, the J call TRBJ1-1; a possible D gene is TRBD1 (5 bases). Trimming took off 0 bases at V and 8 bases at J, with 8 bases between the two ends. CDR1 is SGDLS, CDR2 YYNGEE, per germline. The CDR3 is 12 amino acids. The CDR3 DNA is TGTGCCAGCAGCGTAGATGGGGGAGAAGCTTTCTTT. It specifies CASSVDGGEAFF.

The chain has TRBV5-1 and TRBJ2-7, with 14 bases matching TRBD2. The V and J ends lost 1 base and 6 bases, in that order; junction bases with no gene match: 3. The CDR3 is made up of 15 amino acids. CDR1 is SGHRS, CDR2 YFSETQ, per germline. The CDR3 reads CASSLTGLAGVEQYF. The CDR3 coding sequence is TGCGCCAGCAGCTTGACGGGACTAGCGGGAGTCGAGCAGTACTTC.

The rearrangement uses TRBV19 and TRBJ2-5, with 10 bases fitting TRBD2. Germline assignment: CDR1 LNHDA and CDR2 SQIVND (reference sequence). The V and J ends lost 2 bases and 8 bases, in that order; junction bases with no gene match: 5. The CDR3 length is 14 residues. The CDR3 bases are TGTGCCAGTAGTATAACCCCTAGCGGGGGCACCCAGTACTTC. Translated: CASSITPSGGTQYF.

Of note for this clone: At the DNA level, this CDR3 is encoded by other sequences in the same sample as well. The chain recombines TRBV14 with TRBJ1-1; TRBD1 is a possible D gene (5 bases). V was trimmed by 3 bases and J by 4 bases, leaving 12 bases between them. Germline loops: CDR1 SGHDN, CDR2 FVKESK. The CDR3 has 14 amino acids. The CDR3 bases are TGTGCCAGCAGCCAGACCTCAGGGTTCACTGAAGCTTTCTTT. Translation gives CASSQTSGFTEAFF.